A single sample gave rise to the 7 T cell receptor beta chains below, sequenced in a study of T cell responses to AZD1222 COVID-19 vaccine. Profiling relied on immunoSEQ multiplex PCR, and the TCRdb table lists in-frame clones only, not all of them. Counted here are 95,000 to 150,000 clones, around 88% occurring once; the ten biggest clones make up around 10%. Sequenced here: peripheral blood, sampled on day 0 of MenACWY control vaccination. Receptor source: an adult in good health.

The chain joins TRBV5-1 to TRBJ1-1; D not resolved. Germline V gene data show CDR1 as SGHRS and CDR2 as YFSETQ. The CDR3 has 15 amino acids. The ends were cut back, 0 bases at V and 8 bases at J, with 17 bases in the middle. In DNA form, the CDR3 reads TGCGCCAGCAGCTTGGCCGGCGGTCAGGCCGGGGAAGCTTTCTTT. This translates into CASSLAGGQAGEAFF.

The chain carries TRBV19 and TRBJ1-4; 8 bases are a match to TRBD1. The CDR3 sequence is 14 residues long. CDR1 LNHDA and CDR2 SQIVND come from the germline V gene (reference sequence). V was pared by 3 bases and J by 7 bases, with 4 bases of the junction left unmatched. CDR3 nucleotide sequence: TGTGCCAGTAGTATCTCCAGGGGGCGTGAAAAACTGTTTTTT. Its protein product is CASSISRGREKLFF.

The chain joins TRBV3-1 (or the pseudogene TRBV3-2) to TRBJ2-1; TRBD2 is a possible D gene (6 bases). CDR3 length equals 11 residues. The germline V gene has CDR1 LGHDT and CDR2 YNNKEL (reference sequence). Trimming took off 3 bases at V and 10 bases at J, with 7 bases between the two ends. The CDR3 here is CASSQRGEQFF. The CDR3 DNA is TGTGCCAGCAGCCAGCGGGGAGAGCAGTTCTTC.

Here the CDR3 DNA reads TGTGCCAGCAGTCCGCGGACGGTGAACACCGGGGAGCTGTTTTTT. Amino acids: CASSPRTVNTGELFF. The rearrangement links TRBV6-5 to TRBJ2-2; no firm D call. Germline loops: CDR1 MNHEY, CDR2 SVGAGI. The V gene lost 5 bases and the J gene lost 1 base, with 11 bases spanning the gap. The CDR3 has 15 amino acids.

This chain connects TRBV7-9 to TRBJ2-3; 9 bases are shared with TRBD1. CDR1 SEHNR and CDR2 FQNEAQ come from the germline V gene (reference sequence). The CDR3 totals 16 residues. Trimming took 5 bases from V and 1 from J; bases not matched to a gene: 7. This CDR3 reads CASSPRGDRGTDTQYF. CDR3 nucleotides: TGTGCCAGCAGCCCACGGGGGGACAGGGGCACAGATACGCAGTATTTT.

CDR3 DNA: TGTGCCAGCAGTTTAGCAGGTGGGAACACCATATATTTT. It specifies CASSLAGGNTIYF. The chain carries TRBV12-3 or TRBV12-4 and TRBJ1-3; D is ambiguous. This CDR3 is built from 13 residues. Trimming left V 0 bases short and J 7 bases short, with 7 bases between.

This chain links TRBV2 with TRBJ1-6; D remains unclear. Trimming shortened V by 2 bases and J by 6 bases, and 5 bases separated the two germline ends. The CDR3 contains 13 residues. Germline V lookup: CDR1 SNHLY, CDR2 FYNNEI. The CDR3 region is CASSESANSPLHF. CDR3 DNA sequence: TGTGCCAGCAGTGAATCAGCTAATTCACCCCTCCACTTT.